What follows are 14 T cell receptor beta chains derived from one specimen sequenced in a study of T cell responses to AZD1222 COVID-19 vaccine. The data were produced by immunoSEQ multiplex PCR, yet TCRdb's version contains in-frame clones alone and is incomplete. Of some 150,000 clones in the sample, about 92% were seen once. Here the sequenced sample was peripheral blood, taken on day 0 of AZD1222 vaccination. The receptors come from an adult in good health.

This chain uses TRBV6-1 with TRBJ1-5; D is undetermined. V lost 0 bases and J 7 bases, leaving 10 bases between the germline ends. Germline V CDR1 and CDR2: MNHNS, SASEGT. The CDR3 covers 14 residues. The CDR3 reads CASSEAFLGQPQHF. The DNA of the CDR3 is TGTGCCAGCAGTGAAGCGTTTCTCGGGCAGCCCCAGCATTTT.

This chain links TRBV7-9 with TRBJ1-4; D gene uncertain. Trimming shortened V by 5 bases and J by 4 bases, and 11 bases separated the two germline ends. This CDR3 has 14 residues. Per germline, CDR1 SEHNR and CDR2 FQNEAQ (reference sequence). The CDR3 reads CASSPLKRNEKLFF. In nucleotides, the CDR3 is TGTGCCAGCAGCCCACTGAAACGTAATGAAAAACTGTTTTTT.

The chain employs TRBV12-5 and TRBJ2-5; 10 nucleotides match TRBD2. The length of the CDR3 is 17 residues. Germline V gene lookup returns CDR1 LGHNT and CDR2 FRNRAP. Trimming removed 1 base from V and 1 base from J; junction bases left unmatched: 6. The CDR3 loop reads CASGLGLAGDIQETQYF. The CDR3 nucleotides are TGTGCTAGTGGTTTGGGGCTAGCGGGGGACATCCAAGAGACCCAGTACTTC.

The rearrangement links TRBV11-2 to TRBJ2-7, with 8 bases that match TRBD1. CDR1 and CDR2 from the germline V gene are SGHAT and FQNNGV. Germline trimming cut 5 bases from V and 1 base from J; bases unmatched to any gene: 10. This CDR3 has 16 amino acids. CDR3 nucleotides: TGTGCCAGCAGCCTCTCTGGGACAGGCTCTTCCTACGAGCAGTACTTC. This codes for CASSLSGTGSSYEQYF.

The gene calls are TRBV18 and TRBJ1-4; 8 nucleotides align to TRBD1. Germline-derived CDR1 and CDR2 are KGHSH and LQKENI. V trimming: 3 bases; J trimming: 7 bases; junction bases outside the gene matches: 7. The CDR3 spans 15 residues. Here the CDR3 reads CASSPGQGAAEKLFF. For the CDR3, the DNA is TGTGCCAGCTCACCCGGACAGGGAGCGGCTGAAAAACTGTTTTTT.

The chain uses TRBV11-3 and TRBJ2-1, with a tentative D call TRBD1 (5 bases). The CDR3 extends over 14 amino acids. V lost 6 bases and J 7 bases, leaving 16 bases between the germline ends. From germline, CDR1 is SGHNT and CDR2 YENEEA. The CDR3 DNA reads TGTGCCAGCAGTGGGGCGGCCATGGGAAATGAGCAGTTCTTC. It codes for CASSGAAMGNEQFF.

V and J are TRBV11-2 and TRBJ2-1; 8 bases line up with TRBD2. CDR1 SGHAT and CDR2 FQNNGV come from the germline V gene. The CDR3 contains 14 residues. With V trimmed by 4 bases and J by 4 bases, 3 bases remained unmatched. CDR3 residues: CASSSRGGYNEQFF. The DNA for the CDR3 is TGTGCCAGCAGCTCCCGGGGGGGGTACAATGAGCAGTTCTTC.

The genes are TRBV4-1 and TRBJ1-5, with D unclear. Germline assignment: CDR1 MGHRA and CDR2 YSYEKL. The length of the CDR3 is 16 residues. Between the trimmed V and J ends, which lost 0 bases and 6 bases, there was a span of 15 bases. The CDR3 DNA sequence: TGCGCCAGCAGCCAAGATGAGTCGGGCAGAAGTCAGCCCCAGCATTTT. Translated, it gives CASSQDESGRSQPQHF.

For the CDR3, the DNA is TGCGCCAGCCGCCCCTGGGCAGGTGGAAACACCATATATTTT. Residues: CASRPWAGGNTIYF. The chain combines TRBV10-1 with TRBJ1-3, with unresolved D. The length of the CDR3 is 14 residues. The germline V gene has CDR1 WNHNN and CDR2 SYGVQD (reference sequence). V was shortened by 8 bases and J by 3 bases, with 14 bases between the two germline ends.

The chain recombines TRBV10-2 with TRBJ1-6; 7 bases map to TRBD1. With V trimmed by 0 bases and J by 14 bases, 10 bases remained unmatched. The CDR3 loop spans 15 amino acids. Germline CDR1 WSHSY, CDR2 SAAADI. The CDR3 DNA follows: TGCGCCAGCAGTGAGTCGAGGGACAGCCTTTTCACCCTCCACTTT. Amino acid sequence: CASSESRDSLFTLHF.

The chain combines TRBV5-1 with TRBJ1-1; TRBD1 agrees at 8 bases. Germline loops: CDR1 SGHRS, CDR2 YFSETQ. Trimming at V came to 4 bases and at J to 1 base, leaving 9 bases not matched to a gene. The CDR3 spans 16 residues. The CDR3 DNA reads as TGCGCCAGCAGCACAAACTACAGGGGGAGGAACACTGAAGCTTTCTTT. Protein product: CASSTNYRGRNTEAFF.

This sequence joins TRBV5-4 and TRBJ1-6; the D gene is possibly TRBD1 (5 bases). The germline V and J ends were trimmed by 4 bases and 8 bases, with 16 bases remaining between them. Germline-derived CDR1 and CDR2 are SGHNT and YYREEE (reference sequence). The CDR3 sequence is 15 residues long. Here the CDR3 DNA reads TGTGCCAGCAGCCCCTGGGGGGGTCAGGATTCACCCCTCCACTTT. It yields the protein CASSPWGGQDSPLHF.

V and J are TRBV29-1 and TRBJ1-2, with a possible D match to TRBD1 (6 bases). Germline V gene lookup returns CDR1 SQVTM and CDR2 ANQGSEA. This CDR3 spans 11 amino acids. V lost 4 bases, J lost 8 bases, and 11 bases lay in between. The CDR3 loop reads CSVAGVDGYTF. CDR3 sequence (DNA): TGCAGCGTTGCAGGGGTCGACGGCTACACCTTC.

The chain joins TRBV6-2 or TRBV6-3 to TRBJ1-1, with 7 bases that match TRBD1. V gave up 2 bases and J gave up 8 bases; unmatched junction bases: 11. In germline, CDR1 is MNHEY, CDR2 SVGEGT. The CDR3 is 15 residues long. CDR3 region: CASSYRQGIRQEAFF. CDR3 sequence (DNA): TGTGCCAGCAGTTACCGACAGGGAATCAGACAAGAAGCTTTCTTT.